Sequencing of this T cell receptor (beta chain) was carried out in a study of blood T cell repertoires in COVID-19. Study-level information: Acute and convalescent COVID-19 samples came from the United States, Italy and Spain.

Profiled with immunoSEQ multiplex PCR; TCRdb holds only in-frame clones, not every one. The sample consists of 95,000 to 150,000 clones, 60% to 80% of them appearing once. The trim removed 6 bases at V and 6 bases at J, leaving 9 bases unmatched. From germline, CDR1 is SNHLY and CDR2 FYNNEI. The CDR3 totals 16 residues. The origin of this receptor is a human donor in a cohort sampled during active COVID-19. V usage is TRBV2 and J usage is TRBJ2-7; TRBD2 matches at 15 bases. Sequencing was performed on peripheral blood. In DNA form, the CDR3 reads TGTGCCAGCAGCTCCTGGACTAGCGGGAGGGGGTCCGAGCAGTACTTC. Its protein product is CASSSWTSGRGSEQYF. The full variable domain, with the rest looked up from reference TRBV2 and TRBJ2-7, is EPEVTQTPSHQVTQMGQEVILRCVPISNHLYFYWYRQILGQKVEFLVSFYNNEISEKSEIFDDQFSVERPDGSNFTLKIRSTKLEDSAMYFCASSSWTSGRGSEQYFGPGTRLTVT.